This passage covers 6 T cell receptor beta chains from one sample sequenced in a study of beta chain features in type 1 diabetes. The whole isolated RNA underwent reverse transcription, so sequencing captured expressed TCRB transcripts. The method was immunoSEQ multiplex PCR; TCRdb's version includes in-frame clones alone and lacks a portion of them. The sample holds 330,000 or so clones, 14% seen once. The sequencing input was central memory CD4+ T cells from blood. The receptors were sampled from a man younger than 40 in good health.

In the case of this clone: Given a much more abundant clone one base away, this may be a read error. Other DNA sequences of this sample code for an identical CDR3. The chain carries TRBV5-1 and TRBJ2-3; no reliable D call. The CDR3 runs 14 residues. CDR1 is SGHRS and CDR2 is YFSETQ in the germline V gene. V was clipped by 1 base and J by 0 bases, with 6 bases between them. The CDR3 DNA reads TGCGCCAGCAGCTTGTTCTCCAGCACAGATACGCAGTATTTT. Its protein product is CASSLFSSTDTQYF.

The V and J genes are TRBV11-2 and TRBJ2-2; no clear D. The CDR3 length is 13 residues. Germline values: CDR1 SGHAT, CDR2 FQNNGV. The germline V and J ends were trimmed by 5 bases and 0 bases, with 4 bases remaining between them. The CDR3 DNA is TGTGCCAGCAGCCCATCGAACACCGGGGAGCTGTTTTTT. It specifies CASSPSNTGELFF.

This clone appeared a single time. In DNA form, the CDR3 reads TGCGCCAGCAGCTTTCAGTTGGGTGACAATTCACCCCTCCACTTT. This encodes CASSFQLGDNSPLHF. The chain employs TRBV5-1 and TRBJ1-6, with D unclear. Trimming left V 2 bases short and J 7 bases short, with 13 bases between. The CDR3 sequence is 15 residues long. Germline V gives CDR1 SGHRS, CDR2 YFSETQ.

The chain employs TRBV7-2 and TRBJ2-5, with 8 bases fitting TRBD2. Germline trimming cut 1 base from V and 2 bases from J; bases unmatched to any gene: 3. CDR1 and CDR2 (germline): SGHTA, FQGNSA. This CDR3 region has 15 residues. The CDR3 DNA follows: TGTGCCAGCAGCTTAGGCGGGAGGAGGCAAGAGACCCAGTACTTC. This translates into CASSLGGRRQETQYF. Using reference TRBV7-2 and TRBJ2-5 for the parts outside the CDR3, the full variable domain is GAGVSQSPSNKVTEKGKDVELRCDPISGHTALYWYRQSLGQGLEFLIYFQGNSAPDKSGLPSDRFSAERTGGSVSTLTIQRTQQEDSAVYLCASSLGGRRQETQYFGPGTRLLVL.

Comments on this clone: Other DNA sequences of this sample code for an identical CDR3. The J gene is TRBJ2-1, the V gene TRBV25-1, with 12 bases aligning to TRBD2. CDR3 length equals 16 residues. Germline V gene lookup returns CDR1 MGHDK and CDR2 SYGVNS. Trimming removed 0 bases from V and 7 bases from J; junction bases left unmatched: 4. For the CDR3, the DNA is TGTGCCAGCAGTGAATATAGGCTAGCGGGAGGGAATGAGCAGTTCTTC. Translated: CASSEYRLAGGNEQFF.

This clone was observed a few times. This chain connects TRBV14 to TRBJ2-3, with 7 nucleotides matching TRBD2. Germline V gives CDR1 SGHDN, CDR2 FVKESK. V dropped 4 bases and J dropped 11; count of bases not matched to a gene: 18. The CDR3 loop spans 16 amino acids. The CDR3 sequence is CASSRIAGSTGWEQYF. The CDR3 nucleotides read TGTGCCAGCAGCCGGATAGCGGGTTCGACGGGGTGGGAGCAGTATTTT.